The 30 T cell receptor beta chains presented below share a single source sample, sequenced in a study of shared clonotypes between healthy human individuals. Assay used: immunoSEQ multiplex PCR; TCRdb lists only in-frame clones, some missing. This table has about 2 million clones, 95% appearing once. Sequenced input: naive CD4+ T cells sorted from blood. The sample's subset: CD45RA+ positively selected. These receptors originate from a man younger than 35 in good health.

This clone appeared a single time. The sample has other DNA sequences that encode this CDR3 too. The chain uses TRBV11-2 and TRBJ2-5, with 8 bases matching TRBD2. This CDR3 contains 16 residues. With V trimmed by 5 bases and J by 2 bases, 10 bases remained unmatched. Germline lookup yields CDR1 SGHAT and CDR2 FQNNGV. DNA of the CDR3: TGTGCCAGCAGCCCCGGTGGTAGCGGGGCACAAGAGACCCAGTACTTC. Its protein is CASSPGGSGAQETQYF.

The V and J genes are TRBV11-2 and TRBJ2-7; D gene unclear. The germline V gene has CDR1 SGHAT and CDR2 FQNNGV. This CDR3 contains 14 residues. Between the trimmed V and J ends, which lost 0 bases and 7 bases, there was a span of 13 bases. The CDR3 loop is CASSLERTVGEQYF. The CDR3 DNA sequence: TGTGCCAGCAGCTTAGAGAGGACGGTCGGGGAGCAGTACTTC.

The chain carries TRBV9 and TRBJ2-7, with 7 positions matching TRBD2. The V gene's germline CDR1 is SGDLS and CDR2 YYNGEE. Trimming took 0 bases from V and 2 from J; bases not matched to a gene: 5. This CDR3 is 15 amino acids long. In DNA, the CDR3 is TGTGCCAGCAGCGTAGCGGCGGGAGAGACCTACGAGCAGTACTTC. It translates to CASSVAAGETYEQYF.

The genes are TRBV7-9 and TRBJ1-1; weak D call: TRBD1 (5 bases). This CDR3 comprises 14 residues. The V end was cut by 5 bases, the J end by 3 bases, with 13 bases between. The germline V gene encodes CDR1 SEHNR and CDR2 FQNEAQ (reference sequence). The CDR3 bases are TGTGCCAGCAGCCAGAGGGACTTATACACTGAAGCTTTCTTT. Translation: CASSQRDLYTEAFF. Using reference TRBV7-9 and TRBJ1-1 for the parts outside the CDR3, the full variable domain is DTGVSQNPRHKITKRGQNVTFRCDPISEHNRLYWYRQTLGQGPEFLTYFQNEAQLEKSRLLSDRFSAERPKGSFSTLEIQRTEQGDSAMYLCASSQRDLYTEAFFGQGTRLTVV.

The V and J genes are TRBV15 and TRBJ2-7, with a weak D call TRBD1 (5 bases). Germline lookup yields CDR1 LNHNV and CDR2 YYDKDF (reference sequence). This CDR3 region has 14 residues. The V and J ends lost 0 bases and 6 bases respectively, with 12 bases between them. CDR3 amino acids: CATSRDSWGREQYF. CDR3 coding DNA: TGTGCCACCAGCAGAGATAGTTGGGGCCGCGAGCAGTACTTC.

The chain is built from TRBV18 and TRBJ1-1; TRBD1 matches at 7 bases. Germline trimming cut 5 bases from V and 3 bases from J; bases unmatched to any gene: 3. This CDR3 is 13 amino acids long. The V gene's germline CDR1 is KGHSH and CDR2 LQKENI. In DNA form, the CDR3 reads TGTGCCAGCTCATTGGACAGGCACACTGAAGCTTTCTTT. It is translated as CASSLDRHTEAFF.

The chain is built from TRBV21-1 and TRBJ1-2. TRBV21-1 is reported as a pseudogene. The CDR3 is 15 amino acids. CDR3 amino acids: CASSNQIREARGYTF. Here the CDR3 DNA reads TGTGCCAGCAGCAACCAAATACGGGAAGCCAGGGGCTACACCTTC.

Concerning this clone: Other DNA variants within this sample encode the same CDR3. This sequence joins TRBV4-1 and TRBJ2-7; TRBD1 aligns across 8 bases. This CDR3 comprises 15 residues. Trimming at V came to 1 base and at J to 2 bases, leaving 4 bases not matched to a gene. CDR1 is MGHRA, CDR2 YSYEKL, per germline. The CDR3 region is CASSQGGTGTYEQYF. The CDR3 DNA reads TGCGCCAGCAGCCAAGGCGGGACAGGCACCTACGAGCAGTACTTC.

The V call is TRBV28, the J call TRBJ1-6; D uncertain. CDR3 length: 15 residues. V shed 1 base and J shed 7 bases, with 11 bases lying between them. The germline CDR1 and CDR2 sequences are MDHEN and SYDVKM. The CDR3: CASSLFTGQNSPLHF. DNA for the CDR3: TGTGCCAGCAGTTTATTTACTGGTCAGAATTCACCCCTCCACTTT.

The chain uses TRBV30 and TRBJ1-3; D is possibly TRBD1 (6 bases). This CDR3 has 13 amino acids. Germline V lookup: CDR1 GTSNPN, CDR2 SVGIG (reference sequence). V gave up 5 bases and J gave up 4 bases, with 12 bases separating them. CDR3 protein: CAWERDTGNTIYF. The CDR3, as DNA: TGTGCCTGGGAACGGGACACCGGAAACACCATATATTTT. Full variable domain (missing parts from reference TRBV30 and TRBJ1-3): SQTIHQWPATLVQPVGSPLSLECTVEGTSNPNLYWYRQAAGRGLQLLFYSVGIGQISSEVPQNLSASRPQDRQFILSSKKLLLSDSGFYLCAWERDTGNTIYFGEGSWLTVV.

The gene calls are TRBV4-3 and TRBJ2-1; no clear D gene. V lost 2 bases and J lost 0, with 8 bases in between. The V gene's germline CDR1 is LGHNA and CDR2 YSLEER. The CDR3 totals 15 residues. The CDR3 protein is CASSQIRNSYNEQFF. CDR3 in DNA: TGCGCCAGCAGCCAAATCCGGAACTCCTACAATGAGCAGTTCTTC.

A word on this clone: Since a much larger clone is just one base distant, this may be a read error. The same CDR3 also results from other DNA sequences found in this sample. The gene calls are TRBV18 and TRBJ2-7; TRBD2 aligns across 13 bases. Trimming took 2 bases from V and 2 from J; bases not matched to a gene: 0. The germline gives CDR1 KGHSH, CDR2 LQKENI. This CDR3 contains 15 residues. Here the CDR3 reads CASSPGTSGTYEQYF. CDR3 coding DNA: TGTGCCAGCTCACCAGGGACTAGCGGGACCTACGAGCAGTACTTC.

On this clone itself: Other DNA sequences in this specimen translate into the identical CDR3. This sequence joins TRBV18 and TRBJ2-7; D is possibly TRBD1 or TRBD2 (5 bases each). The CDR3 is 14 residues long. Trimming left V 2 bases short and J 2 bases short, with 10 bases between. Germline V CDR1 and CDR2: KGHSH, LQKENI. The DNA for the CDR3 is TGTGCCAGCTCACCAGGGACGGGAACCTACGAGCAGTACTTC. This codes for CASSPGTGTYEQYF.

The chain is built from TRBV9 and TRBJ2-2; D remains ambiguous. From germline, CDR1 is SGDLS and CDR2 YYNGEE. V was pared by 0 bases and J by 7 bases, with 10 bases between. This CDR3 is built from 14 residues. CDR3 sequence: CASSVDQSLGELFF. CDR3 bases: TGTGCCAGCAGCGTAGATCAGTCCCTCGGGGAGCTGTTTTTT.

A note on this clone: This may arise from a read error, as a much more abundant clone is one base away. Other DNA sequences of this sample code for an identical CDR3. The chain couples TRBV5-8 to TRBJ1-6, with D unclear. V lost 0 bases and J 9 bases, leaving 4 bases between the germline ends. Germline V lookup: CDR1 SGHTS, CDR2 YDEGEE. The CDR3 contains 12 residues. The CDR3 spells CASSLEVSPLHF. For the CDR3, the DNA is TGTGCCAGCAGCTTGGAGGTTTCACCCCTCCACTTT.

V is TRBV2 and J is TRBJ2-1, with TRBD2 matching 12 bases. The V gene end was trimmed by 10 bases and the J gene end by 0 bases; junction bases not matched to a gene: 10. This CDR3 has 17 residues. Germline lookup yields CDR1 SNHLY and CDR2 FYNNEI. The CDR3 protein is CANPGLAGPSSYNEQFF. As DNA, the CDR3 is TGTGCCAACCCGGGACTAGCGGGTCCGAGCTCCTACAATGAGCAGTTCTTC.

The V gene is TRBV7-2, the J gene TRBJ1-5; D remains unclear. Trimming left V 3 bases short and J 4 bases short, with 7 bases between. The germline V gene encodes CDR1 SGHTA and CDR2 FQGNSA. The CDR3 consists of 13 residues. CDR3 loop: CASSFDGNQPQHF. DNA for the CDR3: TGTGCCAGCAGCTTTGACGGGAATCAGCCCCAGCATTTT.

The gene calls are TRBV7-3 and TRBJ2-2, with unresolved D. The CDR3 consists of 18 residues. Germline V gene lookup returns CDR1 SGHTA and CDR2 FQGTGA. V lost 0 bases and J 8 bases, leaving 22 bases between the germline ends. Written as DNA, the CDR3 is TGTGCCAGCAGCTTAACACCCCTGGGTCTATCGCCCGCGGGGGAGCTGTTTTTT. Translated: CASSLTPLGLSPAGELFF.

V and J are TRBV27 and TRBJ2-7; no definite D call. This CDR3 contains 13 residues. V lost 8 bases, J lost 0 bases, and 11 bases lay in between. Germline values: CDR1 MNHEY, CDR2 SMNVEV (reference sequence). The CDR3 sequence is CASSVSRSYEQYF. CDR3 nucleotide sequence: TGTGCCAGCTCCGTCTCTCGCTCCTACGAGCAGTACTTC.

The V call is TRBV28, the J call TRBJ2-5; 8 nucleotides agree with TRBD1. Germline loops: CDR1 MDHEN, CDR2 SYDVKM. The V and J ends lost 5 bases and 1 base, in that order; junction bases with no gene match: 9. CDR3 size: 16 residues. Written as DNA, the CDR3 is TGTGCCAGCAGTCCCCCAGGGGACAGGTTCCAAGAGACCCAGTACTTC. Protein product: CASSPPGDRFQETQYF.

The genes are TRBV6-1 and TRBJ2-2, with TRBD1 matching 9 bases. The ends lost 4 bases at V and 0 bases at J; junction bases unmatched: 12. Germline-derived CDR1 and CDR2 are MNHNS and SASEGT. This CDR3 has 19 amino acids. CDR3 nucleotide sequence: TGTGCCAGCAGTGTTGGGACAGGGACACTAGCCCCGAACACCGGGGAGCTGTTTTTT. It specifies CASSVGTGTLAPNTGELFF.

As DNA, the CDR3 is TGTGCCATCAGTGAGTTCGAAAATCAGCCCCAGCATTTT. It yields the protein CAISEFENQPQHF. The chain has TRBV10-3 and TRBJ1-5; D not resolved. The germline V gene has CDR1 ENHRY and CDR2 SYGVKD. Deletions cut 1 base from V and 4 bases from J, with 5 bases between. This CDR3 region has 13 residues.

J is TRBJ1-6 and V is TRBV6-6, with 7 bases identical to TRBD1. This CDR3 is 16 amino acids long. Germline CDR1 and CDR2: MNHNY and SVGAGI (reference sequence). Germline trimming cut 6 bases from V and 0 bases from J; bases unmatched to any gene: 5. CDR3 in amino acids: CASSLTGSSYNSPLHF. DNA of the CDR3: TGTGCCAGCAGCCTGACAGGGAGCTCCTATAATTCACCCCTCCACTTT.

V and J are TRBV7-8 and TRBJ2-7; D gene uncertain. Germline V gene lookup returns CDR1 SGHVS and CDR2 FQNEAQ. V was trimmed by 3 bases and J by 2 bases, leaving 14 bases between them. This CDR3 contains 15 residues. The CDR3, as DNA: TGTGCCAGCAGCTTTTCAACCCCCGACCCCTACGAGCAGTACTTC. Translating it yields CASSFSTPDPYEQYF.

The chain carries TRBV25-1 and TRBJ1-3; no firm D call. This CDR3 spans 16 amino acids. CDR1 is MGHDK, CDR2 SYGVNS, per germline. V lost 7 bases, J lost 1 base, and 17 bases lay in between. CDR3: CASKAGLPGSGNTIYF. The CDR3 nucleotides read TGTGCCAGCAAGGCAGGCCTGCCCGGGTCTGGAAACACCATATATTTT.

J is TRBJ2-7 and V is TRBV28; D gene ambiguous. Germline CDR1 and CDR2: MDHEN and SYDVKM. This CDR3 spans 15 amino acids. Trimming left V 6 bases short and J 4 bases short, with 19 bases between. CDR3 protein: CASRPDFRILYEQYF. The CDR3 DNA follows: TGTGCCAGCAGGCCTGACTTCCGAATCCTTTACGAGCAGTACTTC.

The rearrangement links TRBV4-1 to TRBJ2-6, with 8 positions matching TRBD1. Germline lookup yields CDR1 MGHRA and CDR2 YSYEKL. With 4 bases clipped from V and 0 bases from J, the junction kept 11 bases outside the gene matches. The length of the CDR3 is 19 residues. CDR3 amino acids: CASSRGQAKIRSGANVLTF. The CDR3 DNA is TGCGCCAGCAGCCGGGGACAGGCGAAGATACGCTCTGGGGCCAACGTCCTGACTTTC.

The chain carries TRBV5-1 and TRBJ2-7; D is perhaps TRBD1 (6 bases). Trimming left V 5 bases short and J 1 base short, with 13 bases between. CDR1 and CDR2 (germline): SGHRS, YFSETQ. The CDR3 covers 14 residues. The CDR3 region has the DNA TGCGCCAGCAGGCAACAGGGAGATTCCTACGAGCAGTACTTC. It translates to CASRQQGDSYEQYF. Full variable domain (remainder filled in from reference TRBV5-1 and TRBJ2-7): KAGVTQTPRYLIKTRGQQVTLSCSPISGHRSVSWYQQTPGQGLQFLFEYFSETQRNKGNFPGRFSGRQFSNSRSEMNVSTLELGDSALYLCASRQQGDSYEQYFGPGTRLTVT.

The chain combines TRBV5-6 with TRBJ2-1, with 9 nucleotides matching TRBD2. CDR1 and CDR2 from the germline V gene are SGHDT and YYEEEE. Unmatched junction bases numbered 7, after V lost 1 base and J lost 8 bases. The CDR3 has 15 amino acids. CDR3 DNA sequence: TGTGCCAGCAGCTTGCGTGGTAGCGGGGGTGATGAGCAGTTCTTC. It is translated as CASSLRGSGGDEQFF. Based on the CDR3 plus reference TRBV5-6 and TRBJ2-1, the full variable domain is DAGVTQSPTHLIKTRGQQVTLRCSPKSGHDTVSWYQQALGQGPQFIFQYYEEEERQRGNFPDRFSGHQFPNYSSELNVNALLLGDSALYLCASSLRGSGGDEQFFGPGTRLTVL.

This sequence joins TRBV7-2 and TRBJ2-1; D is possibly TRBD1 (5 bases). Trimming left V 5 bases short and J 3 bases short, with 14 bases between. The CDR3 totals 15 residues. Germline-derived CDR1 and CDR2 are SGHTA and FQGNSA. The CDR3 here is CASSRLGDSYNEQFF. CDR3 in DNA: TGTGCCAGCAGCCGTTTAGGCGACAGCTACAATGAGCAGTTCTTC.